The entry below describes one T cell receptor beta chain. Other nucleotide sequences in the sample specify the same CDR3. These data originate in a study of blood T cell repertoires in COVID-19. Assay: immunoSEQ multiplex PCR; the TCRdb copy retains only in-frame clones and omits some. This sample has under 100,000 clones; 80% occur once, and the top ten carry around 12%. The CDR3 totals 14 residues. V shed 4 bases and J 6 bases; nucleotides not matched to a gene: 3. Germline CDR1 and CDR2: LNHDA and SQIVND (reference sequence). V usage is TRBV19 and J usage is TRBJ2-1; 10 positions agree with TRBD2. The receptor comes from a woman aged 40 to 50 with active or convalescent COVID-19. Sequencing used peripheral blood. The CDR3 sequence is CASSRLAGANEQFF. The CDR3 DNA is TGTGCCAGTAGTAGGCTAGCGGGAGCCAATGAGCAGTTCTTC.